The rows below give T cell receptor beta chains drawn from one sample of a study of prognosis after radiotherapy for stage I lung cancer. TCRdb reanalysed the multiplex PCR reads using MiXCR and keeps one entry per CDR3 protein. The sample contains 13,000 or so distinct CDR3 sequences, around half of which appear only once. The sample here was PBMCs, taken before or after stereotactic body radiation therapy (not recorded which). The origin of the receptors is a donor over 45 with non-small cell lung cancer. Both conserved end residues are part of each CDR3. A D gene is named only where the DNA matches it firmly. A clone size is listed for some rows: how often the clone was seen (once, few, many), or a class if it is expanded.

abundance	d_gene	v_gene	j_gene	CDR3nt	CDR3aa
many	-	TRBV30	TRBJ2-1	TGTGCCTGGATATACTCCCCTTACAATGAGCAGTTCTTC	CAWIYSPYNEQFF
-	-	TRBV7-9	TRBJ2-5	TGTGCCAGCAGCCAAGACTTGAGAGGGACCCAGTACTTC	CASSQDLRGTQYF
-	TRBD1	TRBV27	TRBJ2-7	TGTGCCAGCAGAACAGGGGGGTCCTACGAGCAGTACTTC	CASRTGGSYEQYF
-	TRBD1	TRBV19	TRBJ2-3	TGTGCCAGTAGCGGTGCCAGGACAGGGTTTACAGATACGCAGTATTTT	CASSGARTGFTDTQYF
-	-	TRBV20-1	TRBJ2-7	TGCAGTGCTCGAAGCACGTGGGGGAGTGCCTTCAGCTCCTACGAGCAGTACTTC	CSARSTWGSAFSSYEQYF
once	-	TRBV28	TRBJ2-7	TGTGCCAGCAGTCCCCCAGGGAGCTCCTACGAGCAGTACTTC	CASSPPGSSYEQYF
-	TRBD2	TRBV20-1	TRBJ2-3	TGCAGTGCTCCAGGGGGTAGCGGGAGGGCCCGGAGCACAGATACGCAGTATTTT	CSAPGGSGRARSTDTQYF
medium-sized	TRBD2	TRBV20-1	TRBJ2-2	TGCAGTGCTAGACCTACCGGGACTAGGATCACCGGGGAGCTGTTTTTT	CSARPTGTRITGELFF
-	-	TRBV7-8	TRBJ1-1	TGTGCCAGCAGCTTAGCGACACAGGGTTATACTGAAGCTTTCTTT	CASSLATQGYTEAFF
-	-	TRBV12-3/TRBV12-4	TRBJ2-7	TGTGCCAGCCGAGGACAGAGTTACGAGCAGTACTTC	CASRGQSYEQYF
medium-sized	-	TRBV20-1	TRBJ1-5	TGCAGTGCTGAAATTACCGGGACAAGCAATCAGCCCCAGCATTTT	CSAEITGTSNQPQHF
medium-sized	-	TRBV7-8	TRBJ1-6	TGTGCCAGCAGCTTGGGGACGGGCTTGGGACCCCTCCACTTT	CASSLGTGLGPLHF
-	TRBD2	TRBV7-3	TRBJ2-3	TGTGCCAGCAGCGAGCTAGCGGGAGGAACCCACGATACGCAGTATTTT	CASSELAGGTHDTQYF
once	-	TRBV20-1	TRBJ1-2	TGCAGTGCTAGAGATGAGACGGGGGCTTATGGCTACACCTTC	CSARDETGAYGYTF
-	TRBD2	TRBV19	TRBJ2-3	TGTGCCAGTAGTGGGGGACTAGCGGGAACCCCTAGCACAGATACGCAGTATTTT	CASSGGLAGTPSTDTQYF
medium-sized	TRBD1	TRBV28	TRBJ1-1	TGTGCCAGCAGCCCCACCGGGACAGTTAACACTGAAGCTTTCTTT	CASSPTGTVNTEAFF
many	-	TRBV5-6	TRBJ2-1	TGTGCCAGCAGCTTGGGTAGTAGCACAATAAATGAGCAGTTCTTC	CASSLGSSTINEQFF
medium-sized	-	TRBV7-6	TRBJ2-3	TGTGCCAGCAGCCCGACCTGGGGGGCAGATACGCAGTATTTT	CASSPTWGADTQYF
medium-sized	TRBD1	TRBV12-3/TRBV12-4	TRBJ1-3	TGTGCCAGCAGTCCAAGGGGACAGTCAGCTGGAAACACCATATATTTT	CASSPRGQSAGNTIYF
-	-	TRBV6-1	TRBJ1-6	TGTGCCAGCCGTGAATCTGGACAGCCCCTGCTCTTT	CASRESGQPLLF
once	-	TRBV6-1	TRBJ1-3	TGTGCCATCAGGCCTCAGCAGGGACTCAGCGTAAACACCATATATTTT	CAIRPQQGLSVNTIYF
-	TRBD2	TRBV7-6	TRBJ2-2	TGTGCCAGCAGCCCGTATCAGGGACTAGCGGCCACCGGGGAGCTGTTTTTT	CASSPYQGLAATGELFF
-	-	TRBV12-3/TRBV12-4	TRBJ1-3	TGTGCCAGCACCGAACAGGGATTGTCTGGAAACACCATATATTTT	CASTEQGLSGNTIYF
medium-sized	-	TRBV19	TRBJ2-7	TGTGCCAGTAGTGACCCGGGGGTGCGGGGTTCCTACGAGCAGTACTTC	CASSDPGVRGSYEQYF
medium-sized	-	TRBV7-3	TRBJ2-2	TGTGCCAGCAGCCCGACCAAGGGGAGCGCCGGGGAGCTGTTTTTT	CASSPTKGSAGELFF
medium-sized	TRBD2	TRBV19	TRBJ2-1	TGTGCCAGTAGTAGGACTAGCGGGAGCCTAAACAATGAGCAGTTCTTC	CASSRTSGSLNNEQFF
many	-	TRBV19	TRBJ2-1	TGTGCCAGTAGTATAGGCACCGACTACAATGAGCAGTTCTTC	CASSIGTDYNEQFF
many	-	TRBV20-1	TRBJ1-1	TGCAGTGCTAGAGCGGGTACAGGGCGGAACACTGAAGCTTTCTTT	CSARAGTGRNTEAFF
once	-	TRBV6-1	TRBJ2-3	TGTGCCATCAGGAAGGGGGGCGGGTATACGCAGTATTTT	CAIRKGGGYTQYF
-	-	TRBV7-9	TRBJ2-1	TGTGCCAGCAGCCCCGGCCGGAGCAATGAGCAGTTCTTC	CASSPGRSNEQFF
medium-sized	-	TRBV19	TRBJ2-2	TGTGCCAGTAGTCAGGGGATGGTAGGGGAGCTGTTTTTT	CASSQGMVGELFF
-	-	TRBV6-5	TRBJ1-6	TGTGCCAGCAGTTACGGGCAGTGTGTTTCACCCCTCCACTTT	CASSYGQCVSPLHF
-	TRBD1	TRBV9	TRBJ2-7	TGTGCCAGCAGCGCACCCGGGACAGGAATTACTTCCTACGAGCATCACTTC	CASSAPGTGITSYEHHF
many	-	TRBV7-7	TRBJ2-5	TGTGCTAGCAGCTTAGATCAGGGGACCCAGTACTTC	CASSLDQGTQYF
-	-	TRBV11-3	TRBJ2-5	TGTGCCAGCAGCTTAGACACCAAAGAAGAGACCCAGTACTTC	CASSLDTKEETQYF
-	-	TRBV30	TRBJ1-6	TGTGCCTGGAGTGTACTAAGGAGGCCACCCCTCCACTTT	CAWSVLRRPPLHF
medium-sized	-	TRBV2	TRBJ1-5	TGTGCCAGCAATCAGAGCCCGGAGCCCCAGCATTTT	CASNQSPEPQHF
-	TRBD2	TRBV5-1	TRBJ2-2	TGCGCCAGCAGCCACGGACTAGCGGGAGGGCCGGGCGGGGAGCTGTTTTTT	CASSHGLAGGPGGELFF
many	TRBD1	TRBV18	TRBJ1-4	TGTGCCAGCTCACCACGGACAGGGCTTAATGAAAAACTGTTTTTT	CASSPRTGLNEKLFF
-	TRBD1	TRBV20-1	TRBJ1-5	TGCAGTGCAGATCCGGGACAGGGAGGTCAGCCCCAGCATTTT	CSADPGQGGQPQHF
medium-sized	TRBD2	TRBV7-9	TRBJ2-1	TGTGCCAGCAGCAAGGGGACTAGCGGGTTATACAATGAGCAGTTCTTC	CASSKGTSGLYNEQFF
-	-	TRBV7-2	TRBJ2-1	TGTGCCAGCAGCCCAAGAGGGATAGCGGCTTACGGGAGCTCCTACAATGAGCAGTTCTTC	CASSPRGIAAYGSSYNEQFF
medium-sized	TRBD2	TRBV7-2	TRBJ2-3	TGTGCCAGCAGCCCGGGACTAGCAACAGATACGCAGTATTTT	CASSPGLATDTQYF
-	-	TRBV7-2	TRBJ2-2	TGTGCCAGCAGAAAAGGGAACACCGGGGAGCTGTTTTTT	CASRKGNTGELFF
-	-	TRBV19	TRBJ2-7	TGTGCCAGTAGTATGAGTCTGAGGTTTCGTCAAACCTACGAGCAGTACTTC	CASSMSLRFRQTYEQYF
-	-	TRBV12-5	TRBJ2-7	TGTGCTAGTGCCCCGGACAGTTACTACGAGCAGTACTTC	CASAPDSYYEQYF
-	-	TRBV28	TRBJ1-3	TGTGTCAGCAGTTCAGGGCTTTCTGGAAACACCATATATTTT	CVSSSGLSGNTIYF
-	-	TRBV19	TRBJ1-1	TGTGCCAGTAAAAAAAATATGAACACTGAAGCTTTCTTT	CASKKNMNTEAFF
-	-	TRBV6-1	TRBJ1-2	TGTGCCGGTTCCGACAGTGGAGTCTATGGCTACACCTTC	CAGSDSGVYGYTF
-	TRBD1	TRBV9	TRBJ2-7	TGTGCCAGCAGCGTGGGGACAGGCCTCTACGAGCAGTACTTC	CASSVGTGLYEQYF
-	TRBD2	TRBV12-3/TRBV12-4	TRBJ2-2	TGTGCCAGCACTAGAGCGGGAGAGTTCACCGGGGAGCTGTTTTTT	CASTRAGEFTGELFF
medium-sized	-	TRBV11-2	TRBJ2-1	TGTGCCAGCAGCCTTGAGGGTCTATTCAATGAGCAGTTCTTC	CASSLEGLFNEQFF
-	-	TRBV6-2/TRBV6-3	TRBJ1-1	TGTGCCAGCATCCCGGCGGCGGCAGGTCGGGAGTTACTCTTT	CASIPAAAGRELLF
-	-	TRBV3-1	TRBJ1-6	TGTGCCAGCAGCCTGACAGGCGCCCTGGGCTTCCCCCTCCACTTT	CASSLTGALGFPLHF
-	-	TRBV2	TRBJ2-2	TGTGCCAGCAGTTGGCAGGAAACGAACACCGGGGAGCTGTTTTTT	CASSWQETNTGELFF